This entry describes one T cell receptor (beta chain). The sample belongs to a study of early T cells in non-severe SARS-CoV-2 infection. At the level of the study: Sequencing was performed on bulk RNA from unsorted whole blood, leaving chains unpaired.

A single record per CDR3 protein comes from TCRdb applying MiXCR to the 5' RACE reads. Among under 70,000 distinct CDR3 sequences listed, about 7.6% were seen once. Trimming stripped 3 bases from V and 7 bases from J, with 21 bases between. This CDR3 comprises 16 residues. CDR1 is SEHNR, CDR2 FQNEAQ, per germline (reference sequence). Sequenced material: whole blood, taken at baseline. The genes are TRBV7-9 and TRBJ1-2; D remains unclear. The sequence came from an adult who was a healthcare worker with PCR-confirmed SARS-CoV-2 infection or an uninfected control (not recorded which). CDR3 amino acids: CASSFFFPTAPVGYTF. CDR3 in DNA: TGTGCCAGCAGCTTCTTTTTTCCGACCGCACCGGTTGGCTACACCTTC.